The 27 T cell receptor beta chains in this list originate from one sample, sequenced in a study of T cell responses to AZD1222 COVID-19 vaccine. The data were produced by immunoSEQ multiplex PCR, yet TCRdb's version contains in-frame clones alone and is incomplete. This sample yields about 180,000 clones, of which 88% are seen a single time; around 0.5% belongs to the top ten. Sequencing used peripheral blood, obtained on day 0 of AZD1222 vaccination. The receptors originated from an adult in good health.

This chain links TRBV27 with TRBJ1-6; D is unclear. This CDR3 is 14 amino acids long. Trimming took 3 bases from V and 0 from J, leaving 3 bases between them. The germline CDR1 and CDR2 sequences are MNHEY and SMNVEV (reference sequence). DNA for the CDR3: TGTGCCAGCAGTTTTGACTCCTATAATTCACCCCTCCACTTT. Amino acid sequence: CASSFDSYNSPLHF.

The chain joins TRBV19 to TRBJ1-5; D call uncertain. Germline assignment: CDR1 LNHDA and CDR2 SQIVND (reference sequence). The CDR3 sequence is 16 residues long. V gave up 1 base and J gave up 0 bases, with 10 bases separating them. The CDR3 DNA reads TGTGCCAGTAGTATAGTAGCCCAGTATAGCAATCAGCCCCAGCATTTT. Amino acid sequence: CASSIVAQYSNQPQHF.

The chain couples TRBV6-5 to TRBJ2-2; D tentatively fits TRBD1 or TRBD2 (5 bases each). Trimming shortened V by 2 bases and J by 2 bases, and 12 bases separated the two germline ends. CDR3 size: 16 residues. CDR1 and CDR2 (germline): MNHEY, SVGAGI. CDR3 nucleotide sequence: TGTGCCAGCAGTTACGAGGGACCTACTAACACCGGGGAGCTGTTTTTT. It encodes CASSYEGPTNTGELFF.

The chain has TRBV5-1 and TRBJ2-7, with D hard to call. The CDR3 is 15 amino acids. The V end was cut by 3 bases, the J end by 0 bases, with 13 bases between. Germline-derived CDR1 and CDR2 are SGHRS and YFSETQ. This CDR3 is CASSWPSGDSYEQYF. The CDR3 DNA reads TGCGCCAGCAGCTGGCCTTCTGGCGACTCCTACGAGCAGTACTTC.

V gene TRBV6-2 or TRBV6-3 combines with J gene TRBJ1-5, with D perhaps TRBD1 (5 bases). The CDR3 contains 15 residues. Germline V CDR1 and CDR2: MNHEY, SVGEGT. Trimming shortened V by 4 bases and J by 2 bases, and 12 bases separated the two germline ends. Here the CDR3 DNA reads TGTGCCAGCAGTTCCCAGGGAATCGGCAATCAGCCCCAGCATTTT. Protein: CASSSQGIGNQPQHF.

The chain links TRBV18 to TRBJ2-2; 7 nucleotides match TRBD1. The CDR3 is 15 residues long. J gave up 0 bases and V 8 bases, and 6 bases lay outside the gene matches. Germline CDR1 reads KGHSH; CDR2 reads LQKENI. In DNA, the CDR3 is TGTGCCAGCACCTCCGGGACAGCGAACACCGGGGAGCTGTTTTTT. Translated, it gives CASTSGTANTGELFF.

Here the CDR3 DNA reads TGTGCCAGCAGCACAGGGGGCACAGAGACCCAGTACTTC. Translated, it gives CASSTGGTETQYF. V gene TRBV9 combines with J gene TRBJ2-5; TRBD1 agrees at 9 bases. Germline V lookup: CDR1 SGDLS, CDR2 YYNGEE. The CDR3 is 13 residues long. V lost 4 bases to trimming and J lost 4 bases; unmatched junction nucleotides: 2.

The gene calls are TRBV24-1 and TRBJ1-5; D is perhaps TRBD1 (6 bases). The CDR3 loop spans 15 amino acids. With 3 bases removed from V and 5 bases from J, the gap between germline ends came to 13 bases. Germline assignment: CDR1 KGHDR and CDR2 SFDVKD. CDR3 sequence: CATSDPNREDQPQHF. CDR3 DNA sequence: TGTGCCACCAGTGATCCGAACAGGGAGGATCAGCCCCAGCATTTT.

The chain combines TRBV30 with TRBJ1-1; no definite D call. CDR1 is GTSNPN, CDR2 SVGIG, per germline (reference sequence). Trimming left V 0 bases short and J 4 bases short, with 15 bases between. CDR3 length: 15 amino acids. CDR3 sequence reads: CAWSVGTLVATEAFF. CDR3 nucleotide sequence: TGTGCCTGGAGTGTAGGTACTTTGGTGGCCACTGAAGCTTTCTTT.

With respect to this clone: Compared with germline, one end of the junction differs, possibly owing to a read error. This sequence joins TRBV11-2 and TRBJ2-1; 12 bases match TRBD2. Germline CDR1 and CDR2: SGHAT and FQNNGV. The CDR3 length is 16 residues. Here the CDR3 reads CASTLTLAGGPYEQFF. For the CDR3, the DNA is TGTGCCAGCACCTTAACTCTAGCGGGAGGGCCTTATGAGCAGTTCTTC.

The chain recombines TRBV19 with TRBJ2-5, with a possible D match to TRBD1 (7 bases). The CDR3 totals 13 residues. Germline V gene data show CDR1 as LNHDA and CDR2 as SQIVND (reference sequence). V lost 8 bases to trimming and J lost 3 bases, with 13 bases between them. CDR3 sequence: CASGGTAKETQYF. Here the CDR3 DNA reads TGTGCCAGTGGAGGGACAGCGAAAGAGACCCAGTACTTC.

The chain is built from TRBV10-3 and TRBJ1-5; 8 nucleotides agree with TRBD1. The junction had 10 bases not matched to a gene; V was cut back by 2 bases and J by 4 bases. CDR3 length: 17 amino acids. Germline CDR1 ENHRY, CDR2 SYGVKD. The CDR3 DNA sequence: TGTGCCATCAGTGAGCCGAGGACAGGGATATCGAATCAGCCCCAGCATTTT. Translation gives CAISEPRTGISNQPQHF.

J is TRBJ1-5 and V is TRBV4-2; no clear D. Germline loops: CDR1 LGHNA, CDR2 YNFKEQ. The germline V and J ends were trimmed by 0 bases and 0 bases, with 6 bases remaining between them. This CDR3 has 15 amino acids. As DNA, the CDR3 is TGTGCCAGCAGCCAAGAAGAATATAGCAATCAGCCCCAGCATTTT. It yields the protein CASSQEEYSNQPQHF.

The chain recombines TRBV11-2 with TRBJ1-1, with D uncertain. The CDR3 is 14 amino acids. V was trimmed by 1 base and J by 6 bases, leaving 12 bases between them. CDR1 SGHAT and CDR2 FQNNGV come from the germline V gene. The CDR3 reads CASSLVGPPAEAFF. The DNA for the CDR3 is TGTGCCAGCAGCTTAGTAGGCCCTCCGGCTGAAGCTTTCTTT.

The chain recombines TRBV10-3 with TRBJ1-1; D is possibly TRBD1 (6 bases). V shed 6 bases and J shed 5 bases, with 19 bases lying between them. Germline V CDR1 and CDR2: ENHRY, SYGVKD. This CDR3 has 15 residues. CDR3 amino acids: CAISDRIHEPTEAFF. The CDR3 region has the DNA TGTGCCATCAGCGACAGGATACACGAACCGACTGAAGCTTTCTTT.

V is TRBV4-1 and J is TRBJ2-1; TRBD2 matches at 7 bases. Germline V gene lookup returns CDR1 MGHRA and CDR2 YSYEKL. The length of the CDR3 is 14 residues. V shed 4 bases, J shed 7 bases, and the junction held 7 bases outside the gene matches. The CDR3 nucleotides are TGCGCCAGCAGCCTGCTAGCGGAGGGGAATGAGCAGTTCTTC. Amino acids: CASSLLAEGNEQFF.

DNA of the CDR3: TGTGCCAGCAGCCGCGAACTTGCGGACAGGGTCTATGGCTACACCTTC. This sequence encodes CASSRELADRVYGYTF. The rearrangement joins TRBV7-9 to TRBJ1-2; TRBD1 aligns across 8 bases. CDR1 and CDR2 (germline): SEHNR, FQNEAQ (reference sequence). V lost 5 bases, J lost 4 bases, and 12 bases stayed unmatched. The CDR3 covers 16 residues.

This CDR3 reads CASSLSAYTGELFF. CDR3 coding DNA: TGTGCCAGCAGTTTATCGGCGTACACCGGGGAGCTGTTTTTT. This chain connects TRBV27 to TRBJ2-2; no firm D call. The ends were cut back, 0 bases at V and 3 bases at J, with 5 bases in the middle. CDR1 and CDR2 (germline): MNHEY, SMNVEV (reference sequence). This CDR3 comprises 14 residues.

CDR3 protein: CASSGSGGAPNTGELFF. The CDR3 coding sequence is TGTGCCAGCAGCGGTAGCGGGGGGGCTCCGAACACCGGGGAGCTGTTTTTT. The chain combines TRBV7-9 with TRBJ2-2; TRBD2 matches at 11 bases. J lost 0 bases, V lost 5 bases, and 5 bases had no gene match. In germline, CDR1 is SEHNR, CDR2 FQNEAQ (reference sequence). This CDR3 spans 17 amino acids. Combining the CDR3 with reference TRBV7-9 and TRBJ2-2 gives the whole variable domain DTGVSQNPRHKITKRGQNVTFRCDPISEHNRLYWYRQTLGQGPEFLTYFQNEAQLEKSRLLSDRFSAERPKGSFSTLEIQRTEQGDSAMYLCASSGSGGAPNTGELFFGEGSRLTVL.

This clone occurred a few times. The chain's CDR3 is CSVEGTGGHEKLFF. In DNA form, the CDR3 reads TGCAGCGTTGAAGGGACAGGGGGCCACGAAAAACTGTTTTTT. The chain has TRBV29-1 and TRBJ1-4; 11 bases are a match to TRBD1. The germline V gene has CDR1 SQVTM and CDR2 ANQGSEA. There are 14 residues in the CDR3. J gave up 8 bases and V 1 base, and 3 bases lay outside the gene matches.

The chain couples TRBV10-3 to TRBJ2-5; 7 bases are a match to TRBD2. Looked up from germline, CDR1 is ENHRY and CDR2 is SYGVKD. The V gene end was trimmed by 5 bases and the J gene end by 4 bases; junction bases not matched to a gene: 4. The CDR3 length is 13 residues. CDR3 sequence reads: CAISSGAPETQYF. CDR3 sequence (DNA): TGTGCCATCAGTAGCGGGGCCCCAGAGACCCAGTACTTC.

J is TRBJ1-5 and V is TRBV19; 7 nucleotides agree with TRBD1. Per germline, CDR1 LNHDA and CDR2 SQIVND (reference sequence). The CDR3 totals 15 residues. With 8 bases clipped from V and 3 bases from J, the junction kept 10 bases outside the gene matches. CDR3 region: CASAGAGGINQPQHF. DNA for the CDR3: TGTGCCAGTGCCGGGGCAGGGGGGATCAATCAGCCCCAGCATTTT.

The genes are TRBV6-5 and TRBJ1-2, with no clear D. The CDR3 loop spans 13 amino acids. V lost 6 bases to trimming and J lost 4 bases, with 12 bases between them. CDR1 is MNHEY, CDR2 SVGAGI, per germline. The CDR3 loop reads CASSPELRYGYTF. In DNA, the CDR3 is TGTGCCAGCAGCCCGGAGTTGCGCTATGGCTACACCTTC.

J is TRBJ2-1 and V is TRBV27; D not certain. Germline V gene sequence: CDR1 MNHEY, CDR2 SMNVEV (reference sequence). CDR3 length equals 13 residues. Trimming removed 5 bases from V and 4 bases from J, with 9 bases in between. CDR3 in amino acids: CASSKGLYNEQFF. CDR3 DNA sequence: TGTGCCAGCAGTAAAGGCCTTTACAATGAGCAGTTCTTC.

The CDR3, as DNA: TGTGCCAGCGCCAGGGTTGGCGAGCAGTACTTC. Encoded protein: CASARVGEQYF. V gene TRBV12-3 or TRBV12-4 combines with J gene TRBJ2-7; weak D call: TRBD1 (5 bases). CDR3 length equals 11 residues. The V gene lost 8 bases and the J gene lost 6 bases, with 11 bases spanning the gap.

The CDR3 sequence is CASSPLTDPNEKLFF. DNA of the CDR3: TGTGCCAGCAGCCCGCTGACAGATCCTAATGAAAAACTGTTTTTT. The chain recombines TRBV5-6 with TRBJ1-4, with D perhaps matching TRBD1 (5 bases). The CDR3 runs 15 residues. The germline gives CDR1 SGHDT, CDR2 YYEEEE. V was shortened by 4 bases and J by 3 bases, with 13 bases between the two germline ends.

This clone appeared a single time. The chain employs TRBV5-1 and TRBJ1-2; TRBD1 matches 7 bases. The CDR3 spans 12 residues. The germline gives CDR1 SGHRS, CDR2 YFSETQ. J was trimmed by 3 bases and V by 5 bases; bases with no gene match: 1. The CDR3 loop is CASSQGDYGYTF. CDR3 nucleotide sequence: TGCGCCAGCAGTCAGGGGGACTATGGCTACACCTTC.